The sequence of this T cell receptor (beta chain) was determined in a study of metastatic and nonmetastatic thyroid tumors. Study as a whole: Repertoires from malignant and benign thyroid patients were compared across blood and tumor or nodule tissue.

Thyroid surgery was performed in patients who had received no treatment beforehand. Many counts were recorded for this clone. With MiXCR, TCRdb reprocessed the PCR reads. The sample lists more than 35,000 clones, roughly 13% occurring once. The source is a female donor with papillary thyroid cancer or a benign thyroid nodule (not recorded which). Some clones in this sample may be carry-over from other donors' samples. Specimen: blood.

The CDR3 spells CASSFGQGAIGKLFF. The CDR3 DNA sequence: TGTGCCAGCAGCTTTGGGCAGGGGGCGATTGGGAAACTGTTTTTT. J is TRBJ1-4 and V is TRBV5-6, with TRBD1 identical over 8 bases. Germline V lookup: CDR1 SGHDT, CDR2 YYEEEE. The CDR3 spans 15 residues. The V gene end was trimmed by 2 bases and the J gene end by 11 bases; junction bases not matched to a gene: 11.